Listed here are 5 T cell receptor beta chains from one sample, sequenced in a study of tumor and adjacent non-tumor tissue in lung cancer. RNA was extracted from bulk tissue without any cell sorting. A modified ARM-PCR protocol with three rounds of nested PCR amplified TCRbeta. TCRdb redid the calling of the multiplex PCR reads with MiXCR, one entry per CDR3 protein. This table holds fewer than 85,000 distinct CDR3 sequences, around 74% found once. The sample taken for sequencing was lung tumor tissue. The receptor set was obtained from a woman aged 50 to 65 with non-small cell lung cancer.

As concerns this clonotype: No conserved phenylalanine or tryptophan ends this CDR3, so it is likely a read error. V gene TRBV29-1 combines with J gene TRBJ1-5; no clear D gene. Germline V CDR1 and CDR2: SQVTM, ANQGSEA. This CDR3 spans 13 amino acids. The CDR3 DNA follows: TGTAGCATCCATGGCGGAGGCAATCAGCCCCAGCATTCT. Translated: CSIHGGGNQPQHS.

This clonotype was seen a single time. The junction departs from germline at one end; a sequencing error may be responsible. V gene TRBV11-2 combines with J gene TRBJ2-7; 9 nucleotides match TRBD1. Germline assignment: CDR1 SGHAT and CDR2 FQNNGV. The CDR3 extends over 15 amino acids. CDR3 residues: CACSTGTGHTYKQYF. CDR3 coding DNA: TGTGCCTGCAGCACCGGGACAGGGCACACCTACAAGCAGTACTTC.

The chain joins TRBV4-1 to TRBJ1-4; a possible D gene is TRBD1 (6 bases). Trimming took off 4 bases at V and 0 bases at J, with 12 bases between the two ends. The CDR3 is made up of 16 amino acids. Germline V lookup: CDR1 MGHRA, CDR2 YSYEKL. CDR3 nucleotide sequence: TGCGCCAGCAGCCTAGGACAGAGTGCAACTAATGAAAAACTGTTTTTT. This sequence encodes CASSLGQSATNEKLFF.

Regarding this clonotype: It is likely a read error, because the conserved phenylalanine at the end of the CDR3 is missing. CDR3 in DNA: TGCGCCAGCAGCCAGGATAGGACTAGCGGGTTCTATGAGCAGTACTAC. It is translated as CASSQDRTSGFYEQYY. The chain links TRBV4-1 to TRBJ2-7, with TRBD2 matching over 11 bases. Unmatched junction bases numbered 11, after V lost 3 bases and J lost 7 bases. This CDR3 is built from 16 residues. Germline CDR1 reads MGHRA; CDR2 reads YSYEKL.

For this clonotype: One junction end disagrees with the germline gene, perhaps due to a read error. This chain uses TRBV14 with TRBJ2-2; unclear D gene. Per the germline V gene, CDR1 is SGHDN and CDR2 is FVKESK. This CDR3 has 12 amino acids. CDR3 residues: CAISSFDGELFF. The CDR3 DNA follows: TGTGCCATCAGCTCATTTGATGGGGAGCTGTTTTTT.